The rows below give T cell receptor beta chains drawn from one sample of a study of blood T cells in healthy people across ages. In TCRdb, the 5' RACE reads were re-called with MiXCR into one record per CDR3 protein. This table holds about 830,000 distinct CDR3 sequences, over 45% found once. The material sequenced was blood. Every receptor here comes from a man younger than 45 in good health. The CDR3 runs from the conserved cysteine through the conserved F or W. A D gene is named only where the DNA matches it firmly. The size of a clone is reported for some rows only, either as once, few or many, or as a class for expanded clones.

clone size,D gene,V gene,J gene,CDR3 protein,CDR3 DNA
.,.,TRBV6-2/TRBV6-3,TRBJ2-7,CASRTRATWDEQYF,TGTGCCAGCAGGACCAGGGCAACGTGGGACGAGCAGTACTTC
.,.,TRBV29-1,TRBJ2-1,CSVYGETQFF,TGCAGCGTTTACGGGGAGACCCAGTTCTTC
.,TRBD2,TRBV20-1,TRBJ2-3,CSSKASGSQQYF,TGCAGCTCCAAAGCCAGCGGGAGCCAGCAGTATTTT
.,.,TRBV9,TRBJ1-5,CASSAQGSNQPQHF,TGTGCCAGCAGCGCTCAGGGTAGCAATCAGCCCCAGCATTTT
.,.,TRBV21-1,TRBJ2-7,CASSKTRALYEQYF,TGTGCCAGCAGCAAAACAAGGGCCCTCTACGAGCAGTACTTC
.,.,TRBV20-1,TRBJ2-4,CSARSPGRANIQYF,TGCAGTGCTAGATCCCCAGGGAGAGCTAACATTCAGTACTTC
.,.,TRBV20-1,TRBJ2-4,CSARERVAKNIQYF,TGCAGTGCTAGAGAAAGAGTAGCCAAAAACATTCAGTACTTC
.,.,TRBV5-1,TRBJ2-7,CASSFTGGTALYEQYF,TGCGCCAGCAGCTTTACCGGGGGGACAGCTCTTTACGAGCAGTACTTC
.,TRBD1,TRBV6-2/TRBV6-3,TRBJ1-6,CASETTGNFNPLHF,TGTGCCAGCGAAACGACAGGGAACTTCAATCCCCTCCACTTT
.,.,TRBV6-1,TRBJ2-1,CASSEFRRLGKGQFF,TGTGCCAGCAGTGAATTTAGGAGACTGGGTAAGGGGCAGTTCTTC
few,.,TRBV9,TRBJ2-5,CASSLDTQTQYF,TGTGCCAGCAGTCTCGACACGCAGACCCAGTACTTC
.,.,TRBV7-6,TRBJ2-1,CASSPLSGNYNEQFF,TGTGCCAGCAGCCCCCTGTCGGGGAACTACAATGAGCAGTTCTTC
.,.,TRBV3-1,TRBJ2-7,CASSQVLAAEQYF,TGTGCCAGCAGCCAAGTCTTAGCGGCCGAGCAGTACTTC
few,TRBD1,TRBV20-1,TRBJ1-5,CSASPQGSNQPQHF,TGCAGTGCTAGCCCACAGGGGAGCAATCAGCCCCAGCATTTT
.,TRBD2,TRBV2,TRBJ2-1,CASSALLRGRPNEQFF,TGTGCCAGCAGCGCCCTCCTACGCGGGAGGCCAAATGAGCAGTTCTTC
.,TRBD1,TRBV15,TRBJ2-7,CATSQARGPYEQYF,TGTGCCACCAGCCAGGCTAGGGGGCCCTACGAGCAGTACTTC
.,.,TRBV11-1,TRBJ1-2,CASSLGGEGLSGYTF,TGTGCCAGCAGCTTAGGTGGAGAGGGGCTCTCTGGCTACACCTTC
once,.,TRBV9,TRBJ2-5,CASSVGVGGGWETQYF,TGTGCCAGCAGCGTAGGAGTCGGGGGCGGATGGGAGACCCAGTACTTC
.,.,TRBV6-2/TRBV6-3,TRBJ2-1,CASSYLGDGQFF,TGTGCCAGCAGTTATCTTGGGGATGGGCAGTTCTTC
few,TRBD2,TRBV5-1,TRBJ2-4,CASSLDAGENIQYF,TGCGCCAGCAGCTTGGACGCGGGGGAAAACATTCAGTACTTC
.,TRBD2,TRBV27,TRBJ2-7,CASSYGTSGYEQYF,TGTGCCAGCAGTTACGGGACTAGCGGCTACGAGCAGTACTTC
.,.,TRBV20-1,TRBJ2-5,CSARGTQGPGETQYF,TGCAGTGCTAGGGGAACACAGGGCCCGGGAGAGACCCAGTACTTC
.,.,TRBV7-9,TRBJ2-1,CASSAGLRDGNEQFF,TGTGCCAGCAGCGCCGGACTTCGCGATGGGAATGAGCAGTTCTTC
.,.,TRBV10-3,TRBJ2-5,CAIKSDSKETRYF,TGTGCCATCAAGTCGGACAGCAAAGAGACCCGGTACTTC
.,.,TRBV7-6,TRBJ1-2,CASSPTRAIGYTF,TGTGCCAGCAGCCCGACGAGGGCGATAGGCTACACCTTC
once,.,TRBV23-1,TRBJ1-5,CASSPPGFSNQPQHF,TGCGCCAGCAGTCCTCCGGGCTTTAGCAATCAGCCCCAGCATTTT
few,TRBD2,TRBV12-3/TRBV12-4,TRBJ2-1,CASRRGGGDNEQFF,TGTGCCAGCCGGAGGGGCGGGGGGGACAATGAGCAGTTCTTC
.,TRBD1,TRBV4-2,TRBJ1-2,CASSQPGQGAYGYTF,TGTGCCAGCAGCCAGCCGGGACAGGGGGCGTATGGCTACACCTTC
.,.,TRBV2,TRBJ2-2,CASSPGPTPWELFF,TGTGCCAGCAGTCCGGGACCAACACCGTGGGAGCTGTTTTTT
.,TRBD1,TRBV27,TRBJ1-2,CASSLTGEGSNYGYTF,TGTGCCAGCAGTTTAACAGGGGAAGGCAGCAACTATGGCTACACCTTC
.,TRBD2,TRBV29-1,TRBJ2-5,CSSNLAGGHNEQYF,TGCAGCTCCAACCTAGCGGGGGGCCACAATGAGCAGTACTTC
.,TRBD1,TRBV25-1,TRBJ1-1,CASSEFGTGVETEAFF,TGTGCCAGCAGTGAATTCGGAACAGGGGTAGAAACTGAAGCTTTCTTT
.,.,TRBV20-1,TRBJ2-1,CSASGGTYNEQFF,TGCAGTGCTAGTGGCGGGACTTACAATGAGCAGTTCTTC
.,TRBD2,TRBV7-8,TRBJ2-1,CASSAGLAGGLSYNEQFF,TGTGCCAGCAGCGCCGGACTAGCGGGGGGTCTCTCCTACAATGAGCAGTTCTTC
.,.,TRBV20-1,TRBJ1-5,CSAGTGGNQPQHF,TGCAGTGCGGGAACAGGAGGCAATCAGCCCCAGCATTTT
.,.,TRBV25-1,TRBJ2-1,CASSELLGEQFF,TGTGCCAGCAGTGAACTGTTAGGTGAGCAGTTCTTC
.,TRBD1,TRBV29-1,TRBJ1-1,CSGNRGLGTEAFF,TGCAGCGGCAACAGGGGGCTGGGCACTGAAGCTTTCTTT
.,.,TRBV6-1,TRBJ2-1,CASYNLGRYRETQFF,TGTGCCAGTTACAACCTTGGGCGCTACCGCGAGACCCAGTTCTTC
.,.,TRBV29-1,TRBJ1-2,CSVEGGTAGNYGYTF,TGCAGCGTTGAGGGAGGAACGGCAGGGAACTATGGCTACACCTTC
.,TRBD2,TRBV4-1,TRBJ2-7,CASSQGGAGGSYEQYF,TGCGCCAGCAGCCAAGGTGGAGCGGGGGGTTCCTACGAGCAGTACTTC
.,TRBD1,TRBV7-2,TRBJ1-2,CASSPDRTGNGYTF,TGTGCCAGCAGCCCCGACCGGACAGGCAATGGCTACACCTTC
once,.,TRBV5-4,TRBJ2-3,CASSPGNSPVAQYF,TGTGCCAGCAGCCCAGGGAACTCCCCCGTGGCGCAGTATTTT
.,TRBD2,TRBV6-1,TRBJ2-2,CASSRNIAGVDTGELFF,TGTGCCAGCAGTCGTAATATAGCGGGAGTCGACACCGGGGAGCTGTTTTTT
.,.,TRBV4-2,TRBJ2-6,CASRQEASVLTF,TGTGCCAGCAGACAGGAGGCCAGCGTCCTGACTTTC
.,.,TRBV30,TRBJ1-2,CAWSVRNYGYTF,TGTGCCTGGAGTGTGCGAAACTATGGCTACACCTTC